Listed below are T cell receptor beta chains from one sample, sequenced in a study of T cell repertoires in cytomegalovirus infection. MiXCR, run by TCRdb on the reads, gives a single entry per CDR3 protein. The sample has a few hundred thousand distinct CDR3 sequences, more than 15% seen once. Sequencing was done on a sample of CD8+ T cells from PBMCs. Receptors were obtained from a human donor in good health (CMV status not recorded). Some clones in this sample may be carry-over from other donors' samples. Both conserved end residues are part of each CDR3. D genes are given only for firm matches. Expanded clones are given a class, and other clones once, few, many or no size at all.

-,many,TRBJ1-1,TRBV7-3,CASSEDGQERFGYTEAFF,TGTGCCAGCAGCGAAGATGGGCAAGAAAGGTTTGGGTACACTGAAGCTTTCTTT
TRBD1,-,TRBJ1-1,TRBV28,CASSPRQGGLMNTEAFF,TGTGCCAGCAGCCCCAGACAGGGGGGTCTGATGAACACTGAAGCTTTCTTT
-,few,TRBJ2-2,TRBV27,CAGSLGGSPGELFF,TGTGCCGGCAGTTTAGGCGGATCCCCCGGGGAGCTGTTTTTT
TRBD1,many,TRBJ1-2,TRBV7-9,CASSLGTGVEGYTF,TGTGCCAGCAGCTTAGGGACAGGGGTGGAAGGCTACACCTTC
TRBD2,-,TRBJ2-7,TRBV6-1,CASSRTSGGFNEQYF,TGTGCCAGCAGTCGGACTAGCGGGGGTTTCAACGAGCAGTACTTC
TRBD2,-,TRBJ2-1,TRBV20-1,CSAPLPGGRLSNEQFF,TGCAGTGCTCCCCTCCCGGGGGGTAGGTTGAGTAATGAGCAGTTCTTC
TRBD1,few,TRBJ2-2,TRBV6-4,CASSGGDRDTNTGELFF,TGTGCCAGCAGTGGCGGGGACAGGGACACCAACACCGGGGAGCTGTTTTTT
-,-,TRBJ2-2,TRBV12-5,CASGLVPFSSTGELFF,TGTGCTAGTGGTTTGGTACCATTCTCGTCCACCGGGGAGCTGTTTTTT
-,few,TRBJ2-3,TRBV6-5,CASSYSSGGDGADTQYF,TGTGCCAGCAGTTACTCATCCGGGGGCGATGGAGCAGATACGCAGTATTTT
TRBD1,-,TRBJ2-2,TRBV14,CASSLFPGQVTNTGELFF,TGTGCCAGCAGCCTGTTTCCGGGACAGGTTACGAACACCGGGGAGCTGTTTTTT
-,-,TRBJ1-1,TRBV7-2,CASSLGWQGKNTEAFF,TGTGCCAGCAGCTTAGGCTGGCAGGGTAAGAACACTGAAGCTTTCTTT
-,-,TRBJ1-1,TRBV4-2,CASSQESASRATEAFF,TGTGCCAGCAGCCAAGAATCGGCTTCGAGGGCCACTGAAGCTTTCTTT
-,-,TRBJ1-2,TRBV19,CASTGTPGLLYGYTF,TGTGCCAGTACCGGAACGCCGGGACTGCTCTATGGCTACACCTTC
-,-,TRBJ2-3,TRBV10-3,CAISDEGVGTDTQYF,TGTGCCATCAGTGATGAGGGGGTCGGCACAGATACGCAGTATTTT
-,few,TRBJ1-3,TRBV19,CASSIRDIGNTIYF,TGTGCCAGTAGTATTCGGGACATTGGAAACACCATATATTTT
-,many,TRBJ2-5,TRBV7-2,CASTPSYVRGETQYF,TGTGCCAGCACCCCAAGTTACGTGAGGGGGGAGACCCAGTACTTC